The 19 T cell receptor beta chains presented below share a single source sample, sequenced in a study of T-cell reconstitution after alpha-beta-depleted transplantation in children. Construction of the TCRbeta library involved unique molecular identifiers. MiXCR, run by TCRdb on the PCR reads, gives a single entry per CDR3 protein. The repertoire holds 190,000 or so distinct CDR3 sequences, with roughly 15% as singletons. Sequencing used PBMCs from the stem cell graft donor, obtained from the stem cell graft. These receptors originate from a human donor who donated a stem cell graft to a child with acute lymphoblastic leukemia.

This clonotype appeared many times. This chain links TRBV20-1 with TRBJ2-1; 10 bases align to TRBD2. Trimming took 4 bases from V and 5 from J; bases not matched to a gene: 11. Per the germline V gene, CDR1 is DFQATT and CDR2 is SNEGSKA (reference sequence). The CDR3 contains 16 residues. The CDR3 sequence: CSATLAGVRRDNEQFF. DNA for the CDR3: TGCAGTGCTACCCTAGCGGGAGTACGTCGGGACAATGAGCAGTTCTTC.

This clonotype was counted ten times or more. The J gene is TRBJ2-3, the V gene TRBV7-9, with TRBD2 matching over 13 bases. Germline V lookup: CDR1 SEHNR, CDR2 FQNEAQ (reference sequence). V was pared by 3 bases and J by 2 bases, with 2 bases of the junction left unmatched. This CDR3 has 16 residues. The CDR3 coding sequence is TGTGCCAGCAGCTTTGGGACTAGCGGGACCACAGATACGCAGTATTTT. Protein: CASSFGTSGTTDTQYF.

There are many counts of this clonotype. The V call is TRBV6-5, the J call TRBJ2-7; 12 positions agree with TRBD2. From germline, CDR1 is MNHEY and CDR2 SVGAGI. V gave up 4 bases and J gave up 5 bases; unmatched junction bases: 9. This CDR3 is 16 amino acids long. CDR3 amino acids: CASSSPGLAGPDEQYF. The CDR3 DNA reads as TGTGCCAGCAGTTCCCCGGGACTAGCGGGCCCAGACGAGCAGTACTTC.

This clonotype was detected a few times. The chain joins TRBV6-1 to TRBJ2-1; perhaps D is TRBD1 or TRBD2 (5 bases each). Trimming shortened V by 2 bases and J by 3 bases, and 11 bases separated the two germline ends. Looked up from germline, CDR1 is MNHNS and CDR2 is SASEGT. There are 15 residues in the CDR3. CDR3 protein: CASSEPGPYYNEQFF. CDR3 coding DNA: TGTGCCAGCAGTGAACCGGGACCTTACTACAATGAGCAGTTCTTC.

There are many counts of this clonotype. The chain carries TRBV7-2 and TRBJ2-7; D may be TRBD1 (5 bases). Trimming took off 2 bases at V and 0 bases at J, with 11 bases between the two ends. Germline-derived CDR1 and CDR2 are SGHTA and FQGNSA. CDR3 size: 15 residues. CDR3 in DNA: TGTGCCAGCAGCTTATCAGGGCCATACTCCTACGAGCAGTACTTC. Protein product: CASSLSGPYSYEQYF.

This clonotype was seen ten or more times. The chain links TRBV7-9 to TRBJ2-1; 11 nucleotides match TRBD2. Germline V gene sequence: CDR1 SEHNR, CDR2 FQNEAQ (reference sequence). The V segment lost 4 bases and the J segment 6 bases; nucleotides outside the gene matches: 8. The CDR3 extends over 16 amino acids. CDR3 nucleotide sequence: TGTGCCAGCAGCTCGGCCCTAGCGGGAGGTACCAATGAGCAGTTCTTC. This encodes CASSSALAGGTNEQFF.

This clonotype was counted many times. This rearrangement joins TRBV12-3 or TRBV12-4 to TRBJ1-2, with 9 bases identical to TRBD1. After removal of 6 bases from V and 4 bases from J, the junction contained 6 bases not matched to a gene. The CDR3 contains 14 residues. The CDR3 sequence: CASSPTGGAYGYTF. The CDR3 coding sequence is TGTGCCAGCAGCCCGACAGGGGGAGCCTATGGCTACACCTTC.

This clonotype has a count of ten or more. This chain uses TRBV5-1 with TRBJ2-7, with D maybe TRBD1 (6 bases). Trimming left V 7 bases short and J 3 bases short, with 14 bases between. CDR3 size: 13 residues. The germline V gene encodes CDR1 SGHRS and CDR2 YFSETQ. CDR3 in amino acids: CASGPGQFYEQYF. The CDR3 DNA reads TGCGCCAGCGGCCCTGGACAGTTCTACGAGCAGTACTTC.

This clonotype was observed at least ten times. The chain couples TRBV5-1 to TRBJ2-3; D is uncertain. The CDR3 loop spans 14 amino acids. The germline V gene encodes CDR1 SGHRS and CDR2 YFSETQ. V dropped 0 bases and J dropped 6 bases, with 11 bases sitting between them. The CDR3 is CASSLAAVEDTQYF. The CDR3 DNA follows: TGCGCCAGCAGCTTGGCGGCAGTTGAGGATACGCAGTATTTT.

Remarks on this clonotype: A clone one base away is much larger, so this may be a read error. This chain connects TRBV29-1 to TRBJ1-1; D not resolved. The ends were cut back, 4 bases at V and 3 bases at J, with 9 bases in the middle. This CDR3 has 12 amino acids. CDR1 and CDR2 (germline): SQVTM, ANQGSEA. CDR3 region: CSVGYMDTEAFF. CDR3 nucleotides: TGCAGCGTTGGCTATATGGACACTGAAGCTTTCTTT. Supplemented by reference TRBV29-1 and TRBJ1-1, the full variable domain reads SAVISQKPSRDICQRGTSLTIQCQVDSQVTMMFWYRQQPGQSLTLIATANQGSEATYESGFVIDKFPISRPNLTFSTLTVSNMSPEDSSIYLCSVGYMDTEAFFGQGTRLTVV.

This sequence joins TRBV6-1 and TRBJ1-4, with 8 nucleotides matching TRBD1. Looked up from germline, CDR1 is MNHNS and CDR2 is SASEGT. The V gene end was trimmed by 5 bases and the J gene end by 5 bases; junction bases not matched to a gene: 4. The CDR3 is 14 residues long. CDR3: CASSTRTGNEKLFF. In DNA, the CDR3 is TGTGCCAGCAGTACCCGGACAGGGAATGAAAAACTGTTTTTT.

This clonotype was recorded many times. The chain combines TRBV12-3 or TRBV12-4 with TRBJ2-6, with D perhaps being TRBD1 or TRBD2 (5 bases each). The CDR3 spans 15 residues. The ends were cut back, 8 bases at V and 0 bases at J, with 11 bases in the middle. CDR3 region: CASRGPISGANVLTF. CDR3 DNA: TGTGCCAGCCGGGGCCCTATCTCTGGGGCCAACGTCCTGACTTTC.

In its sample, this clonotype was seen many times. This rearrangement joins TRBV2 to TRBJ2-3, with 9 bases fitting TRBD2. The V gene end was trimmed by 6 bases and the J gene end by 5 bases; junction bases not matched to a gene: 9. CDR1 and CDR2 from the germline V gene are SNHLY and FYNNEI. The CDR3 sequence is 15 residues long. The CDR3: CASSGIAGVGDTQYF. DNA for the CDR3: TGTGCCAGCAGCGGGATAGCGGGAGTTGGAGATACGCAGTATTTT.

In this sample, this clonotype turned up many times. V is TRBV29-1 and J is TRBJ1-2; no clear D gene. The CDR3 runs 12 residues. Germline CDR1 and CDR2: SQVTM and ANQGSEA. With 5 bases removed from V and 4 bases from J, the gap between germline ends came to 11 bases. The CDR3 nucleotides read TGCAGCGTTATTGGTGGGATCTATGGCTACACCTTC. Translation: CSVIGGIYGYTF.

This clonotype was picked up many times. The chain carries TRBV27 and TRBJ2-2; 7 positions agree with TRBD1. This CDR3 comprises 14 residues. CDR1 and CDR2 (germline): MNHEY, SMNVEV (reference sequence). Trimming at V came to 1 base and at J to 7 bases, leaving 3 bases not matched to a gene. This CDR3 is CASSLYRGGGELFF. The CDR3, as DNA: TGTGCCAGCAGTTTATACAGGGGCGGCGGGGAGCTGTTTTTT.

This clonotype was detected many times. The chain is built from TRBV6-4 and TRBJ2-3, with 10 bases fitting TRBD2. Germline V gene sequence: CDR1 MRHNA, CDR2 SNTAGT. The CDR3 is 13 amino acids. Trimming at V came to 9 bases and at J to 4 bases, leaving 4 bases not matched to a gene. In DNA form, the CDR3 reads TGTGCCAGTGGGACTAGCGAGGCAGATACGCAGTATTTT. Its translation: CASGTSEADTQYF.

The chain carries TRBV28 and TRBJ1-2, with D uncertain. Germline CDR1 is MDHEN and CDR2 is SYDVKM. The CDR3 totals 12 residues. V dropped 4 bases and J dropped 3 bases, with 6 bases sitting between them. The CDR3: CASSYGYYGYTF. CDR3 nucleotide sequence: TGTGCCAGCAGTTACGGGTACTATGGCTACACCTTC.

The genes are TRBV29-1 and TRBJ1-2; possibly TRBD1 for D (5 bases). Germline CDR1 and CDR2: SQVTM and ANQGSEA. The CDR3 has 11 amino acids. Trimming removed 4 bases from V and 8 bases from J, with 11 bases in between. The CDR3 DNA sequence: TGCAGCGTTGTGGGGGGGAAAGGCTACACCTTC. Its protein product is CSVVGGKGYTF.

This clonotype has a count of ten or more. This sequence joins TRBV5-1 and TRBJ2-1; no reliable D call. The CDR3 contains 15 residues. Trimming pared 0 bases from V and 2 bases from J, leaving 9 bases between. In germline, CDR1 is SGHRS, CDR2 YFSETQ. As DNA, the CDR3 is TGCGCCAGCAGCTTGGTTGGGGTTGCCTACAATGAGCAGTTCTTC. Protein: CASSLVGVAYNEQFF.